This TCR beta chain stems from a study of blood T cells in healthy people across ages. Primed by a sample-barcoded 5' primer and a J-beta primer mix, a second PCR proceeded for about 7 to 11 cycles. TCRdb reprocessed the 5' RACE reads via MiXCR and lists one record per CDR3 protein. Seen here are 790,000 or so distinct CDR3 sequences, more than 55% observed once, and the top ten hold roughly 25%. Staff drew 8 to 10 milliliters of peripheral blood from each donor. Trimming cost V 3 bases and J 5 bases, with 11 bases left between them. In germline, CDR1 is SGHAT, CDR2 FQDESV (reference sequence). The CDR3 length is 13 residues.

The sequencing input was blood. The clonotype was recovered from a man aged 40-49 years in good health. The chain carries TRBV11-1 and TRBJ2-7; D is uncertain. The CDR3 is CASSFSPRDEQYF. The DNA of the CDR3 is TGTGCCAGCAGCTTTTCCCCCAGAGACGAGCAGTACTTC.